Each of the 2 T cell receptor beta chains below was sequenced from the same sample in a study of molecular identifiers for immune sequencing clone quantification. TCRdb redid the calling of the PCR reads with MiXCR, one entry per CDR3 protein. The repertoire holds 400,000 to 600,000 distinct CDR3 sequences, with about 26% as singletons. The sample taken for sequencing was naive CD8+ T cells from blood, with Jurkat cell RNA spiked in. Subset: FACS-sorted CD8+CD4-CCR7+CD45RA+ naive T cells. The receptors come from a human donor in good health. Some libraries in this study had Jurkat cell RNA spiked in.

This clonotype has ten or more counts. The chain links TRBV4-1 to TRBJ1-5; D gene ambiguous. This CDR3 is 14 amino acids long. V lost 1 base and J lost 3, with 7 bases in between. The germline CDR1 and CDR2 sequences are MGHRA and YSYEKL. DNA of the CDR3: TGCGCCAGCAGCCAAGTTTACTCCAATCAGCCCCAGCATTTT. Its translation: CASSQVYSNQPQHF.

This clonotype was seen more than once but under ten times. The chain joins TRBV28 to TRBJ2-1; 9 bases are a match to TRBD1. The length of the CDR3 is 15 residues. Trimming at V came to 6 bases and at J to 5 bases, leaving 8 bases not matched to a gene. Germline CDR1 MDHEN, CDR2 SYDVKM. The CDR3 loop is CASRSGTGKNNEQFF. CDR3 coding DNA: TGTGCCAGCAGGAGCGGGACAGGGAAGAACAATGAGCAGTTCTTC.